This T cell receptor (beta chain) was found in a study of CD8 T cells in Susac syndrome. Reverse transcription of roughly 0.5 to 1 ug RNA was carried out with random hexamers. TCRdb re-called the immunoSEQ multiplex PCR reads with MiXCR, one entry per CDR3 protein. The table shows 180,000 or so distinct CDR3 sequences, with 90% to 95% occurring only once. J lost 7 bases, V lost 2 bases, and 2 bases had no gene match. The CDR3 has 15 residues. Germline V gene data show CDR1 as MNHEY and CDR2 as SVGEGT. Matched for age and sex, the controls were healthy donors. The chain is built from TRBV6-2 or TRBV6-3 and TRBJ1-6, with 10 bases lining up with TRBD1. The sequencing sample was made of CD4+ T cells from PBMCs. The origin of this receptor is a human donor in good health. CDR3: CASSYVGQGNSPLHF. For the CDR3, the DNA is TGTGCCAGCAGTTACGTGGGACAGGGGAATTCACCCCTCCACTTT.